This T cell receptor (beta chain) is from a study of cytomegalovirus exposure and HLA in healthy donors. Findings of the study overall: Under in vitro conditions, three CMV-associated chains were confirmed as specific for CMV antigens. Reported performance of the classifier showed diagnosis of cytomegalovirus status with high specificity and sensitivity. Common viral pathogens seemed to be connected with several of the most significant clusters, according to a later analysis.

V shed 4 bases and J 7 bases; nucleotides not matched to a gene: 7. CDR1 and CDR2 (germline): SQVTM, ANQGSEA. The CDR3 consists of 13 residues. The PCR employed 60 Vbeta primers together with 13 Jbeta primers. The method was immunoSEQ multiplex PCR; TCRdb's version includes in-frame clones alone and lacks a portion of them. In the table there are 180,000 or so clones, about 79% of which are singletons. Remarks on this clone: Its antigen is not identified.

The clonotype comes from a boy younger than 10 in good health and CMV-seronegative. The sample taken for sequencing was PBMCs. This chain links TRBV29-1 with TRBJ2-3, with TRBD2 identical over 8 bases. CDR3 amino acids: CSVGGLVLHTQYF. DNA for the CDR3: TGCAGCGTTGGGGGACTAGTATTGCATACGCAGTATTTT.